A single sample gave rise to the 24 T cell receptor beta chains below, sequenced in a study of Ad26.COV2.S vaccination and SARS-CoV-2 variants (dated by TCRdb to 2020 to 2022). In light of the paper, this sample's treatment or condition label describes: some 19 received Ad26.COV2.S at low or high dose, single or two shots; roughly five received placebo; per-sample allocation not given. Repertoires of vaccine and placebo recipients were sequenced from samples taken on day 63 after the first injection. The library was generated by the immunoSEQ multiplex PCR assay. TCRdb provides this immuneACCESS table in a form limited to in-frame rearrangements. Some clones are lacking; in checked studies, under half of them reflect an unresolved V gene, and why the rest are absent is not known. This sample comprises fewer than 500,000 clones, 89% of them detected only once. The top ten hold 2% to 3% of the sample.

This material consisted of peripheral blood, taken in a trial of Ad26.COV2.S vaccine versus placebo. All receptors derive from a person aged 18-60 years who received the Ad26.COV2.S COVID-19 vaccine or a placebo.

CDR3 nucleotide sequence: TGTGCCAGCAGCTTTTACAGTAGTGACACTGAAGCTTTCTTT. Translating it yields CASSFYSSDTEAFF. V is TRBV5-6 and J is TRBJ1-1; D is uncertain. Trimming took 2 bases from V and 3 from J, leaving 11 bases between them. Germline V gene sequence: CDR1 SGHDT, CDR2 YYEEEE. This CDR3 has 14 residues.

The rearrangement joins TRBV2 to TRBJ2-5; D might be TRBD1 (6 bases). Germline V gene sequence: CDR1 SNHLY, CDR2 FYNNEI. The V and J ends lost 5 bases and 5 bases respectively, with 15 bases between them. This CDR3 is built from 14 residues. The CDR3 protein is CASSLNKRGETQYF. The CDR3 bases are TGTGCCAGCAGTCTAAACAAAAGGGGGGAGACCCAGTACTTC.

Comments on this clone: Additional DNA sequences in this sample encode the identical CDR3. This CDR3 is CASSILIWEKLFF. DNA of the CDR3: TGTGCCAGTAGTATCCTGATCTGGGAAAAACTGTTTTTT. This rearrangement joins TRBV19 to TRBJ1-4; no reliable D call. The germline CDR1 and CDR2 sequences are LNHDA and SQIVND (reference sequence). V shed 3 bases and J shed 8 bases, with 10 bases lying between them. The CDR3 length is 13 residues.

The genes are TRBV3-1 (or the pseudogene TRBV3-2) and TRBJ2-1; perhaps TRBD1 as D (6 bases). From germline, CDR1 is LGHDT and CDR2 YNNKEL (reference sequence). CDR3 length equals 12 residues. V lost 1 base and J 10 bases, leaving 8 bases between the germline ends. In DNA form, the CDR3 reads TGTGCCAGCAGCCAAGTGAGGGGGGAGCAGTTCTTC. Translated: CASSQVRGEQFF.

This clone was recorded only once. The J gene is TRBJ2-5, the V gene TRBV5-1, with D unresolved. The CDR3 loop spans 16 amino acids. Per germline, CDR1 SGHRS and CDR2 YFSETQ. The V gene lost 1 base and the J gene lost 0 bases, with 13 bases spanning the gap. The CDR3 reads CASSLSAVSYQETQYF. CDR3 nucleotides: TGCGCCAGCAGCTTGTCGGCAGTCTCATACCAAGAGACCCAGTACTTC. Full variable domain (rest looked up from reference TRBV5-1 and TRBJ2-5): KAGVTQTPRYLIKTRGQQVTLSCSPISGHRSVSWYQQTPGQGLQFLFEYFSETQRNKGNFPGRFSGRQFSNSRSEMNVSTLELGDSALYLCASSLSAVSYQETQYFGPGTRLLVL.

This rearrangement joins TRBV7-9 to TRBJ2-4; TRBD2 matches at 10 bases. The germline V gene encodes CDR1 SEHNR and CDR2 FQNEAQ (reference sequence). The CDR3 covers 15 residues. Trimming cost V 5 bases and J 8 bases; bases outside gene matches: 9. The CDR3 protein is CASSHPLAGEDIQYF. In DNA form, the CDR3 reads TGTGCCAGCAGCCACCCTCTAGCGGGAGAGGACATTCAGTACTTC.

This rearrangement joins TRBV9 to TRBJ2-7; maybe TRBD1 (6 bases). The CDR3 loop spans 14 amino acids. V dropped 4 bases and J dropped 2 bases, with 13 bases sitting between them. The germline V gene has CDR1 SGDLS and CDR2 YYNGEE. CDR3 sequence: CASSRTDRPYEQYV. The CDR3 coding sequence is TGTGCCAGCAGCCGAACGGACAGACCCTACGAGCAGTACGTC.

The genes are TRBV3-1 (or the pseudogene TRBV3-2) and TRBJ1-2; weak D call: TRBD1 (5 bases). The V end lost 4 bases, the J end lost 3 bases, and 9 bases lay between the germline ends. The germline V gene has CDR1 LGHDT and CDR2 YNNKEL (reference sequence). CDR3 length: 13 amino acids. The CDR3 sequence: CASSPTGYYGYTF. The CDR3 coding sequence is TGTGCCAGCAGCCCCACAGGTTACTATGGCTACACCTTC.

The V and J genes are TRBV29-1 and TRBJ2-1; 7 bases line up with TRBD2. CDR3 size: 14 residues. The trim removed 4 bases at V and 1 base at J, leaving 4 bases unmatched. The V gene's germline CDR1 is SQVTM and CDR2 ANQGSEA. The chain's CDR3 is CSVVGGSSYNEQFF. CDR3 coding DNA: TGCAGCGTTGTGGGAGGGAGTTCCTACAATGAGCAGTTCTTC.

The chain couples TRBV13 to TRBJ2-1; TRBD1 aligns across 7 bases. From germline, CDR1 is PRHDT and CDR2 FYEKMQ (reference sequence). The V and J ends lost 4 bases and 2 bases, in that order; junction bases with no gene match: 26. This CDR3 is built from 22 residues. The CDR3, as DNA: TGTGCCAGCAGCTCGTTATCGGAACTAGGCCCCTCGACAGGGTTTACCTACAATGAGCAGTTCTTC. It is translated as CASSSLSELGPSTGFTYNEQFF.

The V call is TRBV27, the J call TRBJ2-7; D may be TRBD1 or TRBD2 (5 bases each). V gave up 8 bases and J gave up 8 bases, with 16 bases separating them. Germline V gene data show CDR1 as MNHEY and CDR2 as SMNVEV (reference sequence). This CDR3 is built from 12 residues. The CDR3 region is CASVKRDGKQYV. CDR3 nucleotides: TGTGCCAGCGTCAAGAGGGACGGAAAGCAGTACGTC.

This sequence joins TRBV12-5 and TRBJ2-3; TRBD2 might be the D (7 bases). Germline lookup yields CDR1 LGHNT and CDR2 FRNRAP. This CDR3 is 18 amino acids long. Trimming took 2 bases from V and 4 from J, leaving 22 bases between them. CDR3 amino acids: CASGLRSSWGGPADTQYF. DNA for the CDR3: TGTGCTAGTGGTTTGCGGTCGAGTTGGGGGGGGCCAGCAGATACGCAGTATTTT.

The chain employs TRBV25-1 and TRBJ2-2, with 9 bases matching TRBD1. Losses at the gene ends were 8 bases for V and 7 bases for J; bases not matched to a gene: 8. The germline V gene has CDR1 MGHDK and CDR2 SYGVNS. This CDR3 has 14 amino acids. The CDR3 sequence: CASGRDRVVGELFF. The DNA for the CDR3 is TGTGCCAGCGGCCGGGACAGGGTAGTCGGGGAGCTGTTTTTT. Drawing the rest from reference TRBV25-1 and TRBJ2-2, the complete variable domain is EADIYQTPRYLVIGTGKKITLECSQTMGHDKMYWYQQDPGMELHLIHYSYGVNSTEKGDLSSESTVSRIRTEHFPLTLESARPSHTSQYLCASGRDRVVGELFFGEGSRLTVL.

V and J are TRBV19 and TRBJ1-3, with D hard to call. Germline assignment: CDR1 LNHDA and CDR2 SQIVND (reference sequence). Trimming pared 7 bases from V and 2 bases from J, leaving 12 bases between. The CDR3 spans 14 residues. CDR3 sequence reads: CASKDGGPGNTIYF. DNA of the CDR3: TGTGCCAGTAAGGATGGTGGACCTGGAAACACCATATATTTT.

V and J are TRBV28 and TRBJ2-3, with D perhaps matching TRBD1 (6 bases). The CDR3 covers 14 residues. The germline gives CDR1 MDHEN, CDR2 SYDVKM. The V end was cut by 6 bases, the J end by 2 bases, with 12 bases between. The CDR3 loop reads CASRMTGITDTQYF. CDR3 DNA: TGTGCCAGCAGAATGACAGGTATCACAGATACGCAGTATTTT.

This chain links TRBV6-5 with TRBJ2-3; D is undetermined. The CDR3 has 16 residues. The V end was cut by 0 bases, the J end by 2 bases, with 12 bases between. Germline loops: CDR1 MNHEY, CDR2 SVGAGI. CDR3 sequence: CASSYSNNRFTDTQYF. CDR3 nucleotides: TGTGCCAGCAGTTACTCGAATAATAGGTTCACAGATACGCAGTATTTT.

The chain couples TRBV7-9 to TRBJ2-1; the D gene is possibly TRBD2 (5 bases). Trimming took off 2 bases at V and 6 bases at J, with 17 bases between the two ends. There are 16 residues in the CDR3. In germline, CDR1 is SEHNR, CDR2 FQNEAQ (reference sequence). The CDR3 is CASSLSQVKGSNEQFF. CDR3 coding DNA: TGTGCCAGCAGCTTATCCCAGGTAAAAGGGAGCAATGAGCAGTTCTTC.

In its sample, this clone was seen a few times. The chain carries TRBV21-1 and TRBJ2-1; the table names TRBD1, a call not compared with the DNA. TRBV21-1 is reported as a pseudogene. There are 17 residues in the CDR3. CDR3 DNA sequence: TGTGCCAGCAGCAAAAATTTTTGGGACAGGGGGTGGATGGGGCAGTTCTTC. Residues: CASSKNFWDRGWMGQFF.

The V and J genes are TRBV6-5 and TRBJ1-1; weak D call: TRBD1 (6 bases). Per the germline V gene, CDR1 is MNHEY and CDR2 is SVGAGI. The CDR3 sequence is 14 residues long. V lost 2 bases and J 6 bases, leaving 13 bases between the germline ends. CDR3 protein: CASSYGGSIAEAFF. The CDR3 DNA reads TGTGCCAGCAGTTACGGGGGCTCAATCGCTGAAGCTTTCTTT.

This clone was detected once. The V and J genes are TRBV29-1 and TRBJ2-1, with D unresolved. The CDR3 totals 10 residues. Looked up from germline, CDR1 is SQVTM and CDR2 is ANQGSEA. V lost 6 bases to trimming and J lost 3 bases, with 3 bases between them. The CDR3 here is CSVSYNEQFF. The CDR3 region has the DNA TGCAGCGTCAGCTACAATGAGCAGTTCTTC.

As DNA, the CDR3 is TGTGCCAGTAGTATCCAGGAAACTAATGAAAAACTGTTTTTT. Protein: CASSIQETNEKLFF. The chain links TRBV19 to TRBJ1-4; no definite D call. CDR3 length: 14 residues. The germline V and J ends were trimmed by 3 bases and 1 base, with 6 bases remaining between them. Germline V gene sequence: CDR1 LNHDA, CDR2 SQIVND (reference sequence). Using reference TRBV19 and TRBJ1-4 for the parts outside the CDR3, the full variable domain is DGGITQSPKYLFRKEGQNVTLSCEQNLNHDAMYWYRQDPGQGLRLIYYSQIVNDFQKGDIAEGYSVSREKKESFPLTVTSAQKNPTAFYLCASSIQETNEKLFFGSGTQLSVL.

V and J are TRBV18 and TRBJ1-1, with D unclear. Germline V CDR1 and CDR2: KGHSH, LQKENI. Trimming removed 4 bases from V and 3 bases from J, with 12 bases in between. CDR3 length: 14 residues. CDR3 sequence (DNA): TGTGCCAGCTCACGTGACTTAGGCGACACTGAAGCTTTCTTT. Its protein is CASSRDLGDTEAFF.

The chain joins TRBV19 to TRBJ1-6, with no clear D. V lost 3 bases and J 9 bases, leaving 6 bases between the germline ends. Looked up from germline, CDR1 is LNHDA and CDR2 is SQIVND (reference sequence). The CDR3 spans 12 residues. The CDR3 DNA reads TGTGCCAGTAGTATCTGGCTTTCACCCCTCCACTTT. Translating it yields CASSIWLSPLHF.

The chain joins TRBV4-3 to TRBJ1-6; D is possibly TRBD1 (5 bases). Germline V gene lookup returns CDR1 LGHNA and CDR2 YSLEER. CDR3 length: 19 amino acids. Trimming removed 0 bases from V and 0 bases from J, with 15 bases in between. The CDR3: CASSQDLSDSRSYNSPLHF. The CDR3 DNA follows: TGCGCCAGCAGCCAAGATTTATCCGACAGCCGCTCCTATAATTCACCCCTCCACTTT.